These 29 T cell receptor beta chains were sequenced from one sample in a study of kidney transplant recipient with SARS-CoV-2 infection. TCRdb passed the reads through MiXCR, listing each CDR3 protein once. This sample has fewer than 250,000 distinct CDR3 sequences, with under 30% found just once. Sequenced here: a blood sample, sampled at baseline and on day 111 from a kidney transplant recipient. These receptors all come from a male patient younger than 45 who had COVID-19 and was a kidney transplant recipient. Some T cells may originate from the graft donor.

This clonotype was detected once. One base away lies a much larger clone, so this may be a sequencing read error. The chain is built from TRBV25-1 and TRBJ1-2; D remains unclear. CDR1 is MGHDK, CDR2 SYGVNS, per germline. The V end was cut by 5 bases, the J end by 4 bases, with 23 bases between. The CDR3 loop spans 17 amino acids. CDR3: CASSSMRELGRTYGYTF. DNA for the CDR3: TGTGCCAGCAGTTCCATGAGAGAACTGGGAAGGACCTATGGCTACACCTTC.

Of note for this clonotype: A much larger clone is a single base away; this may be a read error. The chain is built from TRBV3-1 and TRBJ2-5, with 7 bases matching TRBD2. CDR3 length equals 17 residues. Germline V lookup: CDR1 LGHDT, CDR2 YNNKEL (reference sequence). The DNA for the CDR3 is TGTGCCAACAGCGGGATATATCCCATTTCTTTCTCTGAGACCCAGTACTTC. It translates to CANSGIYPISFSETQYF.

This clonotype has at least ten counts. The chain joins TRBV18 to TRBJ1-4; weak D call: TRBD1 (6 bases). V shed 6 bases and J shed 0 bases, with 17 bases lying between them. The CDR3 contains 17 residues. Germline V gene sequence: CDR1 KGHSH, CDR2 LQKENI. The CDR3 DNA reads as TGTGCCAGCTCCTCGAGGCGCAGGGGCACAACTAATGAAAAACTGTTTTTT. Translated: CASSSRRRGTTNEKLFF.

The chain is built from TRBV10-1 and TRBJ1-2; D is uncertain. Trimming took off 5 bases at V and 4 bases at J, with 23 bases between the two ends. The CDR3 extends over 17 amino acids. Germline lookup yields CDR1 WNHNN and CDR2 SYGVQD (reference sequence). CDR3 bases: TGCGCCAGCAGTTGCAGCAGAAGATCGCGAAGGACCTATGGCTACACCTTC. Translated: CASSCSRRSRRTYGYTF.

In its sample, this clonotype was seen a few times. The rearrangement uses TRBV24-1 and TRBJ2-1, with D tentatively TRBD2 (6 bases). Germline CDR1 is KGHDR and CDR2 is SFDVKD. The CDR3 has 14 amino acids. Between the trimmed V and J ends, which lost 5 bases and 8 bases, there was a span of 15 bases. The CDR3 loop is CATSASSVGYEQFF. CDR3 nucleotide sequence: TGTGCCACCAGTGCATCTAGCGTCGGCTATGAGCAGTTCTTC.

This clonotype was observed at least ten times. The J gene is TRBJ1-2, the V gene TRBV5-4; D remains unclear. CDR3 length: 16 amino acids. Germline-derived CDR1 and CDR2 are SGHNT and YYREEE (reference sequence). V shed 6 bases and J shed 4 bases, with 22 bases lying between them. The CDR3 here is CASNARVPGKTYGYTF. The CDR3 bases are TGTGCCAGCAACGCACGCGTACCAGGAAAGACCTATGGCTACACCTTC.

This clonotype was counted many times. The chain uses TRBV5-4 and TRBJ2-5; D tentatively fits TRBD1 or TRBD2 (6 bases each). CDR3 length: 14 residues. Germline CDR1 and CDR2: SGHNT and YYREEE (reference sequence). Trimming shortened V by 4 bases and J by 5 bases, and 15 bases separated the two germline ends. The CDR3 DNA is TGTGCCAGCAGCCCCGAGGGGGGAGGTGAGACCCAGTACTTC. Translating gives CASSPEGGGETQYF.

The sample holds many counts of this clonotype. The CDR3 coding sequence is TGTGCCAGCAGTTTGCCGGGGACTGAAGCTTTCTTT. Its protein product is CASSLPGTEAFF. The genes are TRBV28 and TRBJ1-1; no firm D call. This CDR3 has 12 residues. Trimming pared 3 bases from V and 5 bases from J, leaving 7 bases between. Looked up from germline, CDR1 is MDHEN and CDR2 is SYDVKM.

This clonotype has ten or more counts. The J gene is TRBJ1-2, the V gene TRBV7-1; D remains unclear. Being an ORF, TRBV7-1 has a function that is uncertain. This CDR3 spans 17 amino acids. V lost 5 bases and J lost 4, with 23 bases in between. CDR3 DNA sequence: TGTGCCAGCAGCCAGCATTATCACGAGGGAAAGACCTATGGCTACACCTTC. This encodes CASSQHYHEGKTYGYTF.

The sample holds many counts of this clonotype. The rearrangement uses TRBV18 and TRBJ1-1; D is perhaps TRBD1 (6 bases). This CDR3 is built from 15 residues. Germline values: CDR1 KGHSH, CDR2 LQKENI. V shed 3 bases and J shed 4 bases, with 15 bases lying between them. The CDR3 spells CASSPSTGSGTEAFF. Here the CDR3 DNA reads TGTGCCAGCTCACCGTCAACAGGGAGTGGCACTGAAGCTTTCTTT.

There are many counts of this clonotype. This sequence joins TRBV16 and TRBJ1-2; D gene ambiguous. The ends were cut back, 5 bases at V and 4 bases at J, with 23 bases in the middle. CDR1 is KGHSY and CDR2 is FQNENV in the germline V gene. The CDR3 runs 17 residues. CDR3 sequence: CASSLPWVVRKTYGYTF. CDR3 nucleotide sequence: TGTGCCAGCAGCTTACCTTGGGTCGTTAGAAAGACCTATGGCTACACCTTC.

This clonotype was observed at least ten times. The chain links TRBV6-5 to TRBJ1-3; possibly TRBD1 for D (6 bases). Germline CDR1 is MNHEY and CDR2 is SVGAGI. The V end was cut by 7 bases, the J end by 0 bases, with 16 bases between. The CDR3 runs 16 residues. The CDR3 coding sequence is TGTGCCAGCAAAACAGGGAGAGGTCTCTCTGGAAACACCATATATTTT. It encodes CASKTGRGLSGNTIYF.

This chain joins TRBV7-3 and TRBJ2-3; 10 bases are shared with TRBD2. The length of the CDR3 is 15 residues. With V trimmed by 5 bases and J by 0 bases, 2 bases remained unmatched. Germline V gene lookup returns CDR1 SGHTA and CDR2 FQGTGA. CDR3 residues: CASSRTSGSTDTQYF. The CDR3 DNA is TGTGCCAGCAGCCGGACTAGCGGCAGCACAGATACGCAGTATTTT.

This clonotype was counted ten times or more. V is TRBV3-1 and J is TRBJ2-6; D may be TRBD2 (5 bases). The germline V and J ends were trimmed by 5 bases and 1 base, with 15 bases remaining between them. Germline V CDR1 and CDR2: LGHDT, YNNKEL (reference sequence). This CDR3 is 17 amino acids long. The chain's CDR3 is CASSSRDTTSGANVLTF. The CDR3 DNA is TGTGCCAGCAGCTCCCGGGATACAACGTCTGGGGCCAACGTCCTGACTTTC.

As concerns this clonotype: This may arise from a read error, as a much more abundant clone is one base away. The rearrangement links TRBV28 to TRBJ2-1; 13 positions match TRBD2. The CDR3 sequence is 16 residues long. Germline V gene lookup returns CDR1 MDHEN and CDR2 SYDVKM. Losses at the gene ends were 6 bases for V and 8 bases for J; bases not matched to a gene: 10. CDR3: CASSQGLAGVVDEQFF. In DNA, the CDR3 is TGTGCCAGCAGCCAAGGACTAGCGGGAGTAGTCGATGAGCAGTTCTTC.

The chain uses TRBV5-1 and TRBJ2-5; 10 positions agree with TRBD2. CDR3 size: 16 residues. Germline loops: CDR1 SGHRS, CDR2 YFSETQ. J gave up 5 bases and V 4 bases, and 11 bases lay outside the gene matches. The CDR3: CASSQTSGVGGETQYF. The DNA for the CDR3 is TGCGCCAGCAGCCAAACTAGCGGGGTAGGAGGGGAGACCCAGTACTTC.

This clonotype was counted between two and nine times. The CDR3: CSVDGGSSTDTQYF. In nucleotides, the CDR3 is TGCAGCGTTGATGGTGGGTCTTCCACAGATACGCAGTATTTT. The chain is built from TRBV29-1 and TRBJ2-3, with unresolved D. Germline values: CDR1 SQVTM, CDR2 ANQGSEA. This CDR3 has 14 amino acids. With 3 bases removed from V and 2 bases from J, the gap between germline ends came to 12 bases.

This clonotype was seen at least ten times. The CDR3 spells CASSSTWVVRKTYGYTF. CDR3 DNA: TGTGCCAGCAGCAGCACGTGGGTCGTTAGAAAGACCTATGGCTACACCTTC. The rearrangement links TRBV16 to TRBJ1-2; D is ambiguous. The germline V gene encodes CDR1 KGHSY and CDR2 FQNENV. V was pared by 5 bases and J by 4 bases, with 23 bases between. The CDR3 loop spans 17 amino acids.

As for this clonotype: This may arise from a read error, as a much more abundant clone is one base away. The gene calls are TRBV6-5 and TRBJ1-1, with D possibly TRBD1 on 6 matching bases. The germline CDR1 and CDR2 sequences are MNHEY and SVGAGI. The CDR3 is made up of 13 amino acids. The CDR3 loop is CAGSFYRDTEAFF. Written as DNA, the CDR3 is TGTGCCGGCAGTTTTTACAGGGATACTGAAGCTTTCTTT.

Turning to this clonotype: This may stem from a read error, because a much larger clone lies one nucleotide away. DNA of the CDR3: TGTACCAGCAGGGGACGGACAGGGGAGACCTACGAGCAGTACTTC. This codes for CTSRGRTGETYEQYF. The genes are TRBV6-5 and TRBJ2-4; 9 bases are shared with TRBD1. Matching the DNA end better, TRBJ2-7 makes the J call doubtful. This CDR3 is built from 15 residues. Germline CDR1 MNHEY, CDR2 SVGAGI.

To note about this clonotype: The missing conserved phenylalanine or tryptophan at the end of this CDR3 makes a read error likely. V gene TRBV14 combines with J gene TRBJ2-5; 11 bases line up with TRBD2. Germline V lookup: CDR1 SGHDN, CDR2 FVKESK. The CDR3 covers 16 residues. With V trimmed by 4 bases and J by 5 bases, 9 bases remained unmatched. The CDR3 region has the DNA TGTGCCAGCAGCCCAAATAGCGGGAGGGCCGGGGAGACCCAGTACCTC. Encoded protein: CASSPNSGRAGETQYL.

About this clonotype itself: Just one base apart from a much larger clone, this may be a read error. The rearrangement links TRBV16 to TRBJ1-2; D is uncertain. Deletions cut 4 bases from V and 4 bases from J, with 22 bases between. CDR1 and CDR2 (germline): KGHSY, FQNENV. This CDR3 is built from 17 residues. CDR3 in DNA: TGTGCCAGCAGCCCCGGGATGGTCGTTGGAAAGACCTATGGCTACACCTTC. Translating it yields CASSPGMVVGKTYGYTF.

In its sample, this clonotype was seen many times. The J gene is TRBJ1-2, the V gene TRBV6-2 or TRBV6-3; no definite D call. This CDR3 has 17 amino acids. V was pared by 5 bases and J by 4 bases, with 23 bases between. In germline, CDR1 is MNHEY, CDR2 SVGEGT. The CDR3 region has the DNA TGTGCCAGCAGTATTAAGTGCTGCATCGGAAAGACCTATGGCTACACCTTC. It yields the protein CASSIKCCIGKTYGYTF.

As regards this clonotype: A much larger clone sits a single nucleotide away, making a read error possible. The V call is TRBV28, the J call TRBJ1-6; a possible D gene is TRBD1 (6 bases). The germline gives CDR1 MDHEN, CDR2 SYDVKM. The CDR3 runs to 15 residues. The V gene lost 4 bases and the J gene lost 7 bases, with 14 bases spanning the gap. The CDR3 nucleotides are TGTGCCAGCAGTTCAATGGGGGGGCGAAATTCACCCCTCCACTTT. Translated: CASSSMGGRNSPLHF. Full variable domain (missing parts from reference TRBV28 and TRBJ1-6): DVKVTQSSRYLVKRTGEKVFLECVQDMDHENMFWYRQDPGLGLRLIYFSYDVKMKEKGDIPEGYSVSREKKERFSLILESASTNQTSMYLCASSSMGGRNSPLHFGNGTRLTVT.

In the case of this clonotype: This sequence may be a read error, since a much larger clone differs from it by one base. The V call is TRBV10-1, the J call TRBJ1-1; the match to TRBD1 covers 7 bases. Germline V gene data show CDR1 as WNHNN and CDR2 as SYGVQD (reference sequence). Trimming took 3 bases from V and 4 from J; bases not matched to a gene: 2. The CDR3 runs 13 residues. CDR3 amino acids: CASSDTGVTEAFF. For the CDR3, the DNA is TGCGCCAGCAGTGATACAGGGGTCACTGAAGCTTTCTTT.

The table lists this clonotype with many counts. The chain uses TRBV7-9 and TRBJ2-1; D not certain. V dropped 2 bases and J dropped 7 bases, with 12 bases sitting between them. CDR3 length: 14 amino acids. Germline V gene sequence: CDR1 SEHNR, CDR2 FQNEAQ (reference sequence). The CDR3 nucleotides read TGTGCCAGCAGCTTACCGCCCCTGGGGAATGAGCAGTTCTTC. Translating gives CASSLPPLGNEQFF.

Notes on this clonotype: A read error may be the cause here, since a much bigger clone is one base away. This sequence joins TRBV6-9 and TRBJ1-2; D gene unclear. The length of the CDR3 is 17 residues. The V end lost 5 bases, the J end lost 4 bases, and 23 bases lay between the germline ends. Germline loops: CDR1 MNHGY, CDR2 SVAAGI. The CDR3 loop is CASSSPAPYGETYGYTF. As DNA, the CDR3 is TGTGCCAGCAGTAGTCCAGCGCCTTACGGAGAGACCTATGGCTACACCTTC.

This clonotype has just one count. It may be a read error: a sequence one base away is much more abundant. The chain combines TRBV28 with TRBJ2-5; 8 bases line up with TRBD1. The J call is in doubt because the DNA end fits TRBJ2-7 better. CDR1 MDHEN and CDR2 SYDVKM come from the germline V gene. The CDR3 is made up of 14 amino acids. The CDR3 loop reads CASSSPDRGYEQYF. The CDR3 nucleotides read TGTGCCAGCAGCTCCCCTGACAGGGGCTACGAGCAGTACTTC.

Note on this clonotype: A read error is possible here, since a much larger clone lies one base away. The rearrangement links TRBV7-4 to TRBJ1-2; D is undetermined. There are 17 residues in the CDR3. Germline assignment: CDR1 SGHVT and CDR2 SQSDAQ. The CDR3 reads CASSQVVSARKTYGCTF. The CDR3 DNA follows: TGTGCCAGCAGCCAGGTGGTTTCAGCTCGAAAGACCTATGGCTGCACCTTC.